This entry lists 26 T cell receptor beta chains sequenced from one sample in a study of blood T cell repertoires in COVID-19. Repertoires were generated with immunoSEQ multiplex PCR, while TCRdb's copy carries only in-frame clones and drops some. Found here are about 28,000 clones, approximately 75% of them singletons; the top ten hold around a fifth. Sequencing was carried out using peripheral blood. The receptor set was obtained from a boy between 2 and 15 years old with active or convalescent COVID-19.

This clone occurred once. The chain joins TRBV5-6 to TRBJ2-2; the match to TRBD1 covers 8 bases. The length of the CDR3 is 16 residues. CDR1 SGHDT and CDR2 YYEEEE come from the germline V gene. V lost 4 bases and J lost 1; bases outside the gene matches: 6. DNA for the CDR3: TGTGCCAGCAGCGTCGGACAGGGCCAGAACACCGGGGAGCTGTTTTTT. Its translation is CASSVGQGQNTGELFF.

The chain links TRBV30 to TRBJ2-7; 7 bases map to TRBD1. V shed 2 bases, J shed 0 bases, and the junction held 7 bases outside the gene matches. The germline CDR1 and CDR2 sequences are GTSNPN and SVGIG (reference sequence). The CDR3 is made up of 15 amino acids. The CDR3 sequence: CAWSSGTASSYEQYF. The CDR3 DNA sequence: TGTGCCTGGAGTTCTGGGACAGCGAGCTCCTACGAGCAGTACTTC.

CDR3 in DNA: TGTGCCAGTAGCTCAGGGTTTGAAAAACTGTTTTTT. This gives the protein CASSSGFEKLFF. This sequence joins TRBV19 and TRBJ1-4; D might be TRBD1 (5 bases). Germline V gene data show CDR1 as LNHDA and CDR2 as SQIVND (reference sequence). Between the trimmed V and J ends, which lost 6 bases and 7 bases, there was a span of 9 bases. This CDR3 is built from 12 residues.

The rearrangement uses TRBV12-5 and TRBJ1-2; the D is unclear. CDR1 LGHNT and CDR2 FRNRAP come from the germline V gene. V was pared by 1 base and J by 4 bases, with 7 bases between. The CDR3 covers 13 residues. The CDR3 DNA is TGTGCTAGTGGTTTGGGGCTGTCCTATGGCTACACCTTC. Residues: CASGLGLSYGYTF.

This clone was detected a few times. The V call is TRBV9, the J call TRBJ1-1, with D possibly TRBD1 on 6 matching bases. The length of the CDR3 is 10 residues. V gave up 6 bases and J gave up 8 bases, with 8 bases separating them. From germline, CDR1 is SGDLS and CDR2 YYNGEE. CDR3 in DNA: TGTGCCAGCAACAGGGAGGAAGCTTTCTTT. It yields the protein CASNREEAFF.

This chain connects TRBV6-6 to TRBJ1-2; D not certain. V lost 8 bases, J lost 4 bases, and 14 bases lay in between. Germline CDR1 reads MNHNY; CDR2 reads SVGAGI (reference sequence). The CDR3 is 13 amino acids. In DNA, the CDR3 is TGTGCCAGCTTCGCCAGGCGTAGCTATGGCTACACCTTC. Protein sequence: CASFARRSYGYTF.

V gene TRBV7-9 combines with J gene TRBJ2-3; 7 bases line up with TRBD2. This CDR3 contains 16 residues. Looked up from germline, CDR1 is SEHNR and CDR2 is FQNEAQ (reference sequence). V shed 3 bases and J 7 bases; nucleotides not matched to a gene: 13. CDR3 DNA sequence: TGTGCCAGCAGCTTGCGGGGGACTACGTTAGGAAATACGCAGTATTTT. Its protein is CASSLRGTTLGNTQYF.

There are a few counts of this clone. This rearrangement joins TRBV5-1 to TRBJ2-1; 12 bases match TRBD2. This CDR3 is 16 amino acids long. The V gene's germline CDR1 is SGHRS and CDR2 YFSETQ. V was clipped by 4 bases and J by 4 bases; unmatched bases: 6. The CDR3 reads CASSLWTSGAYNEQFF. The DNA of the CDR3 is TGCGCCAGCAGCCTCTGGACTAGCGGGGCTTACAATGAGCAGTTCTTC.

This clone was found a few times. V gene TRBV7-9 combines with J gene TRBJ1-1; the match to TRBD1 covers 7 bases. The junction had 16 bases not matched to a gene; V was cut back by 11 bases and J by 4 bases. Looked up from germline, CDR1 is SEHNR and CDR2 is FQNEAQ (reference sequence). CDR3 size: 15 residues. This CDR3 reads CASQGNRGLGTEAFF. The CDR3 DNA is TGTGCCTCGCAGGGGAATAGGGGGCTAGGCACTGAAGCTTTCTTT.

The V call is TRBV20-1, the J call TRBJ1-1; D gene ambiguous. Trimming removed 6 bases from V and 11 bases from J, with 10 bases in between. Per the germline V gene, CDR1 is DFQATT and CDR2 is SNEGSKA (reference sequence). This CDR3 comprises 9 residues. Here the CDR3 DNA reads TGCAGTGCCAAAGGAGGGGCTTTCTTT. This translates into CSAKGGAFF.

This clone appeared a single time. The chain couples TRBV11-2 to TRBJ1-6; D uncertain. The germline gives CDR1 SGHAT, CDR2 FQNNGV. The CDR3 has 16 residues. The V gene lost 2 bases and the J gene lost 10 bases, with 18 bases spanning the gap. This CDR3 reads CASSLNPSGAGSPLHF. DNA for the CDR3: TGTGCCAGCAGCTTAAATCCCTCGGGAGCGGGCTCACCCCTCCACTTT.

CDR3 residues: CASRQNQGYNSPLHF. CDR3 nucleotide sequence: TGTGCCAGCCGCCAGAACCAGGGGTATAATTCACCCCTCCACTTT. This chain uses TRBV7-9 with TRBJ1-6, with D possibly TRBD1 on 6 matching bases. CDR1 and CDR2 from the germline V gene are SEHNR and FQNEAQ (reference sequence). The ends were cut back, 8 bases at V and 4 bases at J, with 15 bases in the middle. This CDR3 spans 15 amino acids.

V is TRBV27 and J is TRBJ2-2, with 11 bases fitting TRBD2. V lost 3 bases to trimming and J lost 4 bases; unmatched junction nucleotides: 4. This CDR3 comprises 16 residues. Germline V gene lookup returns CDR1 MNHEY and CDR2 SMNVEV (reference sequence). This CDR3 reads CASSFNSGRATGELFF. CDR3 DNA: TGTGCCAGCAGTTTCAATAGCGGGAGGGCCACCGGGGAGCTGTTTTTT.

The chain joins TRBV6-4 to TRBJ1-1, with 8 bases identical to TRBD1. Unmatched junction bases numbered 6, after V lost 4 bases and J lost 5 bases. The CDR3 length is 14 residues. CDR1 is MRHNA, CDR2 SNTAGT, per germline. The CDR3 DNA reads TGTGCCAGCAGTGCAGGGGGCATAAAGACTGAAGCTTTCTTT. Translated, it gives CASSAGGIKTEAFF.

The rearrangement joins TRBV7-9 to TRBJ1-6; D call uncertain. In germline, CDR1 is SEHNR, CDR2 FQNEAQ (reference sequence). With 5 bases removed from V and 14 bases from J, the gap between germline ends came to 13 bases. There are 12 residues in the CDR3. In DNA, the CDR3 is TGTGCCAGCAGCCCCCCGGGGAGGACCCTCCACTTT. It codes for CASSPPGRTLHF.

The chain is built from TRBV28 and TRBJ1-4; 9 bases map to TRBD1. CDR1 is MDHEN, CDR2 SYDVKM, per germline. The V gene end was trimmed by 6 bases and the J gene end by 5 bases; junction bases not matched to a gene: 4. The CDR3 covers 14 residues. CDR3: CASRDRGGNEKLFF. CDR3 DNA: TGTGCCAGCAGAGACAGGGGGGGAAATGAAAAACTGTTTTTT. Variable domain in full (rest from reference TRBV28 and TRBJ1-4): DVKVTQSSRYLVKRTGEKVFLECVQDMDHENMFWYRQDPGLGLRLIYFSYDVKMKEKGDIPEGYSVSREKKERFSLILESASTNQTSMYLCASRDRGGNEKLFFGSGTQLSVL.

This clone has only one observation. V and J are TRBV9 and TRBJ2-7; 7 bases map to TRBD1. Germline loops: CDR1 SGDLS, CDR2 YYNGEE. V shed 4 bases and J 0 bases; nucleotides not matched to a gene: 4. The CDR3 runs to 14 residues. The chain's CDR3 is CASSRDSYSYEQYF. CDR3 nucleotide sequence: TGTGCCAGCAGCCGGGACAGCTACTCCTACGAGCAGTACTTC.

The chain combines TRBV5-6 with TRBJ2-2; 7 nucleotides align to TRBD2. Germline V lookup: CDR1 SGHDT, CDR2 YYEEEE. Germline trimming cut 3 bases from V and 1 base from J; bases unmatched to any gene: 9. The CDR3 runs 17 residues. The CDR3 reads CASSSLDWEGNTGELFF. CDR3 sequence (DNA): TGTGCCAGCAGCTCACTTGATTGGGAGGGGAACACCGGGGAGCTGTTTTTT. Filled out from reference TRBV5-6 and TRBJ2-2, the complete variable domain reads DAGVTQSPTHLIKTRGQQVTLRCSPKSGHDTVSWYQQALGQGPQFIFQYYEEEERQRGNFPDRFSGHQFPNYSSELNVNALLLGDSALYLCASSSLDWEGNTGELFFGEGSRLTVL.

This chain links TRBV5-1 with TRBJ2-3; 7 bases are a match to TRBD1. Germline values: CDR1 SGHRS, CDR2 YFSETQ. With V trimmed by 6 bases and J by 5 bases, 9 bases remained unmatched. The CDR3 spans 14 residues. The CDR3 coding sequence is TGCGCCAGCACCATTGACAGGGTTGGAGATACGCAGTATTTT. Protein sequence: CASTIDRVGDTQYF.

J is TRBJ2-7 and V is TRBV30, with a possible D match to TRBD2 (5 bases). Trimming removed 1 base from V and 4 bases from J, with 29 bases in between. Germline V CDR1 and CDR2: GTSNPN, SVGIG (reference sequence). The CDR3 has 19 residues. CDR3 in amino acids: CAWSGSQIFMKRERYEQYF. In DNA form, the CDR3 reads TGTGCCTGGAGTGGGTCACAGATTTTTATGAAGAGGGAACGTTACGAGCAGTACTTC.

The V and J genes are TRBV9 and TRBJ1-2; 7 bases line up with TRBD1. The J segment lost 2 bases and the V segment lost 3 bases, leaving 1 base of the junction unmatched. This CDR3 comprises 13 residues. Germline lookup yields CDR1 SGDLS and CDR2 YYNGEE. The chain's CDR3 is CASSGTGNYGYTF. The CDR3 nucleotides read TGTGCCAGCAGCGGGACAGGCAACTATGGCTACACCTTC.

The genes are TRBV7-9 and TRBJ1-1; D remains ambiguous. V lost 0 bases to trimming and J lost 10 bases, with 9 bases between them. CDR3 length: 12 amino acids. CDR1 SEHNR and CDR2 FQNEAQ come from the germline V gene (reference sequence). The CDR3 loop reads CASSLAPGLAFF. CDR3 nucleotide sequence: TGTGCCAGCAGCTTAGCCCCAGGTCTAGCTTTCTTT.

This chain links TRBV6-5 with TRBJ2-1; D not certain. Looked up from germline, CDR1 is MNHEY and CDR2 is SVGAGI. Trimming pared 2 bases from V and 10 bases from J, leaving 21 bases between. This CDR3 region has 16 residues. CDR3 sequence: CASSYVDAAETREQFF. The CDR3 DNA reads TGTGCCAGCAGTTACGTCGACGCGGCCGAAACAAGGGAGCAGTTCTTC.

This clone has just one count. This chain links TRBV2 with TRBJ2-3, with 8 bases lining up with TRBD1. In germline, CDR1 is SNHLY, CDR2 FYNNEI. V shed 6 bases, J shed 6 bases, and the junction held 11 bases outside the gene matches. The CDR3 has 15 amino acids. CDR3: CASRETYRGEDTQYF. The CDR3 region has the DNA TGTGCCAGCAGGGAAACTTACAGGGGGGAGGATACGCAGTATTTT.

The chain has TRBV7-9 and TRBJ2-1; 8 bases align to TRBD1. The CDR3 sequence is 14 residues long. Germline CDR1 reads SEHNR; CDR2 reads FQNEAQ (reference sequence). The CDR3 reads CANSGTGGADEQFF. CDR3 coding DNA: TGTGCAAACTCCGGGACAGGAGGGGCGGATGAGCAGTTCTTC.

This sequence joins TRBV5-1 and TRBJ1-3; TRBD1 matches at 12 bases. Germline CDR1 and CDR2: SGHRS and YFSETQ. The CDR3 is 17 amino acids. V trimming: 0 bases; J trimming: 6 bases; junction bases outside the gene matches: 7. The CDR3 loop is CASSLVGTGGTSNTIYF. The CDR3 DNA reads TGCGCCAGCAGCTTGGTCGGGACAGGGGGCACATCAAACACCATATATTTT.